The subject of this entry is one TCR beta chain. Its target is unknown. Lysates of CMV-infected fibroblasts at 8 to 10 ug/mL stimulated these cells. CD40L/CD69 double-negative CD45RO-high memory CD4+ T cells were collected. Anti-CD28/CD49d costimulation, CD40-blocking antibody and enfuvirtide were given to CD8-depleted PBMCs for less than 20 hours. This specimen belongs to a study of persistence of HIV-infected CD4 T cells. Study summary: Donors were ART-treated; their CMV- and Gag-responding CD4+ T cells were isolated. Study-level points and caveats: Antigen-responding cells were enriched for degenerate expanded CDR3beta sequences.

Per the germline V gene, CDR1 is SGDLS and CDR2 is YYNGEE. Trimming stripped 0 bases from V and 8 bases from J, with 18 bases between. This CDR3 is 16 amino acids long. The libraries were made with immunoSEQ version 4 in survey mode. Genomic DNA was diluted to 9 to 10 ng/uL, up to roughly 1 ug per sample. Clones were read by immunoSEQ multiplex PCR, and TCRdb kept only the in-frame ones, dropping some. This table holds around 35,000 clones, approximately 80% found once. The source of this sequence is an adult man with HIV who was CMV-seropositive. Sequencing was performed on CD4+ T cells sorted from PBMCs after approximately 18-hour stimulation, taken from a patient who received antiretroviral therapy. The rearrangement joins TRBV9 to TRBJ2-1; a weak D match, TRBD2 (7 bases). The DNA of the CDR3 is TGTGCCAGCAGCGTAGGACTAGAGATGGGGGGGCATGAGCAGTTCTTC. Translating gives CASSVGLEMGGHEQFF.